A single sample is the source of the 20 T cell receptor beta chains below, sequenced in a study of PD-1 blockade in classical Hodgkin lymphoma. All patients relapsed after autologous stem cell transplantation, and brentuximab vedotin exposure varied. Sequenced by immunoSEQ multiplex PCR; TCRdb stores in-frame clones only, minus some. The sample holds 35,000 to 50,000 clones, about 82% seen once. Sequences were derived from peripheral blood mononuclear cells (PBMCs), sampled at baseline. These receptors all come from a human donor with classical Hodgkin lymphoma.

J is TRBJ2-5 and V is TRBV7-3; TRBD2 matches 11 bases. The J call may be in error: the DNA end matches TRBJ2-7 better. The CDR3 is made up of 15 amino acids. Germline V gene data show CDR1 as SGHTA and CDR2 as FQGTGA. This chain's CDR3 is CASSYSGTSGSEQYF. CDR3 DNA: TGTGCCAGCAGCTATTCCGGGACTAGCGGTTCCGAGCAGTACTTC.

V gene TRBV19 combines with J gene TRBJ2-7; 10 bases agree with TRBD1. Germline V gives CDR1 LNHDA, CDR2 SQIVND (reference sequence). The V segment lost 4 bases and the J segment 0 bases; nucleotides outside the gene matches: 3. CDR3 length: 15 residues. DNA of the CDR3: TGTGCCAGTAGTACCTGGACAGGGGGCTCCTACGAGCAGTACTTC. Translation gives CASSTWTGGSYEQYF. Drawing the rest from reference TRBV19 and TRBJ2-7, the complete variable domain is DGGITQSPKYLFRKEGQNVTLSCEQNLNHDAMYWYRQDPGQGLRLIYYSQIVNDFQKGDIAEGYSVSREKKESFPLTVTSAQKNPTAFYLCASSTWTGGSYEQYFGPGTRLTVT.

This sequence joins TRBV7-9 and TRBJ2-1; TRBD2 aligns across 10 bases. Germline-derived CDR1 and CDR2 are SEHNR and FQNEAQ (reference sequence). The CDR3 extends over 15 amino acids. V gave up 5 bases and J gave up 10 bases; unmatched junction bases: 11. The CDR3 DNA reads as TGTGCCAGCAGCCAGGCTGGGGTAGCGGGAGGCGAGCAGTTCTTC. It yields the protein CASSQAGVAGGEQFF.

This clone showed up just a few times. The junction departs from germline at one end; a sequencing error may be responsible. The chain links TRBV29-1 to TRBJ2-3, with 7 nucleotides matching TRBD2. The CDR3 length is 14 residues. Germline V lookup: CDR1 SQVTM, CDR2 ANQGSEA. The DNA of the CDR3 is TGCAGCGTTGAAACGGGAGGTGGCACCGATACGCAGTATTTT. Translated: CSVETGGGTDTQYF.

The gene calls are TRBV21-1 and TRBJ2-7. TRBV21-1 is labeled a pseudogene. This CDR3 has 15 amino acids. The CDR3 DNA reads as TGTGCCAGCAGCAAAGAGGGTGCTGCTACCTACGAGCAGTACTTC. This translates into CASSKEGAATYEQYF.

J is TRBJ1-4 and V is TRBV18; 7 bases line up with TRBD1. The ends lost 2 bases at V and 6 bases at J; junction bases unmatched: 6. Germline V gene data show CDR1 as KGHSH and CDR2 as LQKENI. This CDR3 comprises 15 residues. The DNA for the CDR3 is TGTGCCAGCTCACCAACGGCCCAGGGGGATGAAAAACTGTTTTTT. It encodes CASSPTAQGDEKLFF.

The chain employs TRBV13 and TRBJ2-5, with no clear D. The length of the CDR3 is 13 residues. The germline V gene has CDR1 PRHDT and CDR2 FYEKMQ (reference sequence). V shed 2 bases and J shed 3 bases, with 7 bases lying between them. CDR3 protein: CASSLRLKETQYF. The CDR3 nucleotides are TGTGCCAGCAGCTTACGGTTAAAAGAGACCCAGTACTTC.

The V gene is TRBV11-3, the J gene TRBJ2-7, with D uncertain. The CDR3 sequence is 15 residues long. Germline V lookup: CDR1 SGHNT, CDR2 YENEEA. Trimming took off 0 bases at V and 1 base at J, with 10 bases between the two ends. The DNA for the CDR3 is TGTGCCAGCAGCTTAGATCGGGCCAGATCCTACGAGCAGTACTTC. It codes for CASSLDRARSYEQYF.

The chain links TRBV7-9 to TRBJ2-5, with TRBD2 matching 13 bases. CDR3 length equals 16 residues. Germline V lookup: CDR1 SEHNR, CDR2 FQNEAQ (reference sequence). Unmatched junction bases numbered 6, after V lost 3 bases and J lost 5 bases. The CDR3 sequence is CASSFGLAGVGETQYF. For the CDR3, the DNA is TGTGCCAGCAGCTTTGGACTAGCGGGAGTAGGGGAGACCCAGTACTTC.

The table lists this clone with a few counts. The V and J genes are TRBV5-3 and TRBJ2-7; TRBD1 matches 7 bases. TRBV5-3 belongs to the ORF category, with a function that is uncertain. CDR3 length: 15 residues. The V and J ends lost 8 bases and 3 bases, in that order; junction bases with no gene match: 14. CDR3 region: CASSPAGGQHYEQYF. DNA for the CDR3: TGTGCCAGCAGCCCGGCAGGGGGACAGCACTACGAGCAGTACTTC.

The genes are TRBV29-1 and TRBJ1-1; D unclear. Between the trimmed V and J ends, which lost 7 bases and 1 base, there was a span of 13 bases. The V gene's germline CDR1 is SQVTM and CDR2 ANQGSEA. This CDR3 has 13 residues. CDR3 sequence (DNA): TGCAGCGCGATGATACGTGGGAACACTGAAGCTTTCTTT. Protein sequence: CSAMIRGNTEAFF. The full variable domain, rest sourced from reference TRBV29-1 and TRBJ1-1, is SAVISQKPSRDICQRGTSLTIQCQVDSQVTMMFWYRQQPGQSLTLIATANQGSEATYESGFVIDKFPISRPNLTFSTLTVSNMSPEDSSIYLCSAMIRGNTEAFFGQGTRLTVV.

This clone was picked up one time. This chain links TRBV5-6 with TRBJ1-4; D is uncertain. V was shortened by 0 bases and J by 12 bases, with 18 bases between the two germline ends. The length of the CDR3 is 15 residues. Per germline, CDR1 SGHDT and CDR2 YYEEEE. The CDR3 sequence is CASSLVASRLGELFF. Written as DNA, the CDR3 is TGTGCCAGCAGCTTGGTCGCCTCTAGGCTTGGGGAACTGTTTTTT.

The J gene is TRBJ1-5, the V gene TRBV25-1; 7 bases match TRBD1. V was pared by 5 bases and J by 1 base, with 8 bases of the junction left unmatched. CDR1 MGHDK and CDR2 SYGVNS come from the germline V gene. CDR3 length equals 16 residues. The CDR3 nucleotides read TGTGCCAGCAGTAAGGGACAGAAGACCAGCAATCAGCCCCAGCATTTT. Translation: CASSKGQKTSNQPQHF.

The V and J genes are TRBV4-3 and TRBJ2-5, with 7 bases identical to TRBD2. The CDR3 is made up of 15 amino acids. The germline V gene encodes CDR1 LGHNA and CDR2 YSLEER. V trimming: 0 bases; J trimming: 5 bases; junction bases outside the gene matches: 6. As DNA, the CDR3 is TGCGCCAGCAGCCAAGATCGATATAGCGGGGAGACCCAGTACTTC. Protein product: CASSQDRYSGETQYF.

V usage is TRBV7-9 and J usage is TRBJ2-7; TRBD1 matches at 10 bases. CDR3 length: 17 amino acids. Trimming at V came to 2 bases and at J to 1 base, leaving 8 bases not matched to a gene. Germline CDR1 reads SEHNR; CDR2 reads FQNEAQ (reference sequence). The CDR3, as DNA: TGTGCCAGCAGCTTACTTTTCTGGGACAGGGGTTCCTACGAGCAGTACTTC. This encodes CASSLLFWDRGSYEQYF.

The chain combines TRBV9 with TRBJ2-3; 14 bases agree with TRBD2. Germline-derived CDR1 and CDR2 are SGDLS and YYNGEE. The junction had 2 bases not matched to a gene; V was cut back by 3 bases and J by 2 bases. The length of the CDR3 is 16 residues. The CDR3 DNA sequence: TGTGCCAGCAGCGGGACTAGCGGGAGGACCACAGATACGCAGTATTTT. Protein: CASSGTSGRTTDTQYF.

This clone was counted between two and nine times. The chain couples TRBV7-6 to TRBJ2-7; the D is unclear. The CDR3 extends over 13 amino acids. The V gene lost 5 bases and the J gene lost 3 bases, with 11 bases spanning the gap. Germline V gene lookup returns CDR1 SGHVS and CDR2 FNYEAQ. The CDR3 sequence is CASSPLTGYEQYF. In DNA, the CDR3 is TGTGCCAGCAGCCCCTTGACTGGCTACGAGCAGTACTTC.

The CDR3 DNA sequence: TGTGCCAGCTCACCACCGATTCGGGGTAGGGACACTGAAGCTTTCTTT. Residues: CASSPPIRGRDTEAFF. The chain recombines TRBV18 with TRBJ1-1, with no clear D. Germline V gives CDR1 KGHSH, CDR2 LQKENI. This CDR3 spans 16 amino acids. V was shortened by 0 bases and J by 3 bases, with 14 bases between the two germline ends.

The DNA for the CDR3 is TGTGCCAGCAGCCCCCCCAGGGGCCGCACCATAGCTTTCTTT. Amino acid sequence: CASSPPRGRTIAFF. The rearrangement links TRBV2 to TRBJ1-1, with TRBD1 as a possible D gene (6 bases). This CDR3 has 14 amino acids. Germline V gene sequence: CDR1 SNHLY, CDR2 FYNNEI. V gave up 6 bases and J gave up 10 bases, with 21 bases separating them.

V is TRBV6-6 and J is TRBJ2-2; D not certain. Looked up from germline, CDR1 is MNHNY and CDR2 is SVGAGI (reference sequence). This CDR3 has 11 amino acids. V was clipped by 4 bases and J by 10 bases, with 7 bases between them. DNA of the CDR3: TGTGCCAGCAGTTTGGGCCCGGAGCTGTTTTTT. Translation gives CASSLGPELFF.